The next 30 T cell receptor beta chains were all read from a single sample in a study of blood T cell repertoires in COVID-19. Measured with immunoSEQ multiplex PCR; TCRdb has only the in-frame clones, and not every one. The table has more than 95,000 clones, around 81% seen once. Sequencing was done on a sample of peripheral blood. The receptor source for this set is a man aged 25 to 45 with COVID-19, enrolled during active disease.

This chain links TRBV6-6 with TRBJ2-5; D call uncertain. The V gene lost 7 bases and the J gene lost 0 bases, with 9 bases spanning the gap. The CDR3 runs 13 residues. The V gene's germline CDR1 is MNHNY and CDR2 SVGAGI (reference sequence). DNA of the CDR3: TGTGCCAGCACCGAGGCTTACCAAGAGACCCAGTACTTC. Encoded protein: CASTEAYQETQYF.

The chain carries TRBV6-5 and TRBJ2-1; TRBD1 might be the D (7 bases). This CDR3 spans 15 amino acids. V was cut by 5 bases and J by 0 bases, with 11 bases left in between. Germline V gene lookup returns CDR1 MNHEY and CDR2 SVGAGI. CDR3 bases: TGTGCCAGCAGTAACCAGGGGGGCTCCTACAATGAGCAGTTCTTC. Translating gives CASSNQGGSYNEQFF.

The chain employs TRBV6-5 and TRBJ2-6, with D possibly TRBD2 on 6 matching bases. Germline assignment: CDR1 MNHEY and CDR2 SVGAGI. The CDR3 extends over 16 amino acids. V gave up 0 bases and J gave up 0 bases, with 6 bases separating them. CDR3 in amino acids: CASSYSSGSGANVLTF. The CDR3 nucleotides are TGTGCCAGCAGTTACTCTAGCGGCTCTGGGGCCAACGTCCTGACTTTC.

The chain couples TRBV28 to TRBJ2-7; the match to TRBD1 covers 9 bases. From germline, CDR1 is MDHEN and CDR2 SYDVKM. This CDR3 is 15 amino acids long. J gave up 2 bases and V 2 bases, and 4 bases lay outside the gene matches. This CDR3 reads CASSLRTGVAYEQYF. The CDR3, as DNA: TGTGCCAGCAGTTTAAGGACAGGGGTTGCCTACGAGCAGTACTTC.

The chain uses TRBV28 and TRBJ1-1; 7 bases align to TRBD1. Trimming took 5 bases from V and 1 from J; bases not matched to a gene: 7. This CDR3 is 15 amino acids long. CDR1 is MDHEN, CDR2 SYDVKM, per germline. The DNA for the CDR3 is TGTGCCAGCAGTCCTACCGGGACAGAGAACACTGAAGCTTTCTTT. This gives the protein CASSPTGTENTEAFF.

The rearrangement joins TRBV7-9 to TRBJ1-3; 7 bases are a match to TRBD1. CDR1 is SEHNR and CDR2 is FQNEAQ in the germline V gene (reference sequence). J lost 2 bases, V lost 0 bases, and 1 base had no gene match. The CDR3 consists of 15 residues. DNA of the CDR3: TGTGCCAGCAGCTTAGCCAGGGGGACTGGAAACACCATATATTTT. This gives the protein CASSLARGTGNTIYF. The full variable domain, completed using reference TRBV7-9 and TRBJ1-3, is DTGVSQNPRHKITKRGQNVTFRCDPISEHNRLYWYRQTLGQGPEFLTYFQNEAQLEKSRLLSDRFSAERPKGSFSTLEIQRTEQGDSAMYLCASSLARGTGNTIYFGEGSWLTVV.

The CDR3 protein is CAISQTSGVQETQYF. In nucleotides, the CDR3 is TGTGCCATCAGCCAGACTAGCGGGGTTCAAGAGACCCAGTACTTC. The gene calls are TRBV10-3 and TRBJ2-5, with 11 bases aligning to TRBD2. This CDR3 spans 15 amino acids. The V and J ends lost 6 bases and 2 bases, in that order; junction bases with no gene match: 5. CDR1 is ENHRY and CDR2 is SYGVKD in the germline V gene.

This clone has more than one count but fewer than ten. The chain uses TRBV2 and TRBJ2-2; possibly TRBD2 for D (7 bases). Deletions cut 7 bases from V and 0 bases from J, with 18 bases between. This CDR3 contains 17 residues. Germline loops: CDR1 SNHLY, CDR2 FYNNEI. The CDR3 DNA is TGTGCCAGCATGAACGACGGGGGGCTGGCGAACACCGGGGAGCTGTTTTTT. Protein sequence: CASMNDGGLANTGELFF.

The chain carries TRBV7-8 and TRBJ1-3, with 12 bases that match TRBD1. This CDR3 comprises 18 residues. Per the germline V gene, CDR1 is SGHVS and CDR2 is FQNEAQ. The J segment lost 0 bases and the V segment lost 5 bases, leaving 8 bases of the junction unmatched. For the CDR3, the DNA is TGTGCCAGCAGCGTCCGGGACAGGGGGCTTTACTCTGGAAACACCATATATTTT. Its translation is CASSVRDRGLYSGNTIYF.

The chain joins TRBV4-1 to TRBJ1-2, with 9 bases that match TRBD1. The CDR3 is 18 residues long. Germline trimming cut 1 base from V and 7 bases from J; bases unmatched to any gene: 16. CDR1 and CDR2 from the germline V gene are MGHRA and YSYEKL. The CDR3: CASSQGEGTGSLLSGYTF. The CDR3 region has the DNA TGCGCCAGCAGCCAAGGAGAGGGGACAGGGTCTCTATTGAGTGGCTACACCTTC.

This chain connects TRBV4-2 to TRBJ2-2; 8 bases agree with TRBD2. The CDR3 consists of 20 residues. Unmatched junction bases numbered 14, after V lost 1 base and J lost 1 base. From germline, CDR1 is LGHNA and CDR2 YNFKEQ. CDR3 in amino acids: CASSQVWGEGGRKNTGELFF. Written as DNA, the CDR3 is TGTGCCAGCAGCCAAGTTTGGGGTGAGGGCGGGAGGAAGAACACCGGGGAGCTGTTTTTT.

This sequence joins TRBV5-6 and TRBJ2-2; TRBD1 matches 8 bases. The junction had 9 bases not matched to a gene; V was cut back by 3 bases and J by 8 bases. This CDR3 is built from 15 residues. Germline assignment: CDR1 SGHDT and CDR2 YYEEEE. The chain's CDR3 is CASSWGQAVWGELFF. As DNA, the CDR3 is TGTGCCAGCAGCTGGGGACAGGCGGTTTGGGGGGAGCTGTTTTTT.

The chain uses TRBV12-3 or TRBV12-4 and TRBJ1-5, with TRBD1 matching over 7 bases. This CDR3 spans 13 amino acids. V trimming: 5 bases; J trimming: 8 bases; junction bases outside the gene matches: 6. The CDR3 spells CASSRGDREPQHF. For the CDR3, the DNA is TGTGCCAGCAGTCGCGGCGACAGGGAGCCCCAGCATTTT.

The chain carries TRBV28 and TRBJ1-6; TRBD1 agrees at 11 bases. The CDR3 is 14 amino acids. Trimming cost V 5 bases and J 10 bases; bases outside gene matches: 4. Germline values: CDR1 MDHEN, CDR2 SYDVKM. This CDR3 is CASSPRTGGSPLHF. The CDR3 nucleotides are TGTGCCAGCAGTCCGAGGACAGGGGGCTCACCCCTCCACTTT.

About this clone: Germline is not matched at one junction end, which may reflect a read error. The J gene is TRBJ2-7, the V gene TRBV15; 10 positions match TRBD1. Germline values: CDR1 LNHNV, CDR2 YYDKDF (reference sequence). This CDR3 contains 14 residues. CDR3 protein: CATSRDRGLYEQYF. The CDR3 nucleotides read TGTGCCACCAGCCGAGACAGGGGGCTTTACGAGCAGTACTTC.

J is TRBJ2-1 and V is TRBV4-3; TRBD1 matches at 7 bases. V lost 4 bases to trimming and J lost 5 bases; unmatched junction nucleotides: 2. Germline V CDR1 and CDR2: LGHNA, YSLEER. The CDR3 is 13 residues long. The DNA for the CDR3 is TGCGCCAGCAGCCTCGGACAGGACAATGAGCAGTTCTTC. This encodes CASSLGQDNEQFF.

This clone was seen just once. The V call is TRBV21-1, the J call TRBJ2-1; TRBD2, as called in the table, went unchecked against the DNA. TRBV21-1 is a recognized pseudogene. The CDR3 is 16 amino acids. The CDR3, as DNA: TGTGCCAGCAGCAAAGGTAGCGGGCTCCACTACAATGAGCAGTTCTTC. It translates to CASSKGSGLHYNEQFF.

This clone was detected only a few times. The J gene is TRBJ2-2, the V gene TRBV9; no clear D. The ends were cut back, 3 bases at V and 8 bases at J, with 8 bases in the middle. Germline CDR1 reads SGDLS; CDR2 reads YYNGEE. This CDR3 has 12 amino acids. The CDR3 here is CASSAIRGELFF. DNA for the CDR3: TGTGCCAGCAGCGCAATCCGGGGGGAGCTGTTTTTT.

The CDR3 nucleotides are TGCAGCGTTGAAGGGGCGGACTATAATGAAAAACTGTTTTTT. It encodes CSVEGADYNEKLFF. J is TRBJ1-4 and V is TRBV29-1, with D hard to call. This CDR3 contains 14 residues. Germline CDR1 and CDR2: SQVTM and ANQGSEA. V gave up 1 base and J gave up 4 bases, with 10 bases separating them.

DNA of the CDR3: TGTGCCAGCAGTGGAGAGTCTGAAGCTTTCTTT. It yields the protein CASSGESEAFF. J is TRBJ1-1 and V is TRBV2; D uncertain. The germline CDR1 and CDR2 sequences are SNHLY and FYNNEI. V was trimmed by 4 bases and J by 6 bases, leaving 6 bases between them. The CDR3 spans 11 residues. Drawing the rest from reference TRBV2 and TRBJ1-1, the complete variable domain is EPEVTQTPSHQVTQMGQEVILRCVPISNHLYFYWYRQILGQKVEFLVSFYNNEISEKSEIFDDQFSVERPDGSNFTLKIRSTKLEDSAMYFCASSGESEAFFGQGTRLTVV.

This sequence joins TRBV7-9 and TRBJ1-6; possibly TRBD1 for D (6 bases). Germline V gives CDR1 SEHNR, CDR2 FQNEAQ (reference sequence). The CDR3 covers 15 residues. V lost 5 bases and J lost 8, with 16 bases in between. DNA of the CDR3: TGTGCCAGCAGCGCCCAACAGGGATCGGATTCACCCCTCCACTTT. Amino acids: CASSAQQGSDSPLHF. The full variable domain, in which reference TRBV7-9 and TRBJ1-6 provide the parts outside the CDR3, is DTGVSQNPRHKITKRGQNVTFRCDPISEHNRLYWYRQTLGQGPEFLTYFQNEAQLEKSRLLSDRFSAERPKGSFSTLEIQRTEQGDSAMYLCASSAQQGSDSPLHFGNGTRLTVT.

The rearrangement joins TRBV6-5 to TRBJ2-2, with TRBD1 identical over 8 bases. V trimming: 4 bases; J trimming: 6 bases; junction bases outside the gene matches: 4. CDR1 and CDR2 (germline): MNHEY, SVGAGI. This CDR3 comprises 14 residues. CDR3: CASSLTGAAGELFF. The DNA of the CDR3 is TGTGCCAGCAGTTTGACAGGGGCTGCCGGGGAGCTGTTTTTT.

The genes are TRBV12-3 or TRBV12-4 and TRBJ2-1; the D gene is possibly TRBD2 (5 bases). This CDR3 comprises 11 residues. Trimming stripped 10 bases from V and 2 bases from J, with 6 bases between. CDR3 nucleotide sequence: TGTGCCACCGGGACCTACAATGAGCAGTTCTTC. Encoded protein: CATGTYNEQFF.

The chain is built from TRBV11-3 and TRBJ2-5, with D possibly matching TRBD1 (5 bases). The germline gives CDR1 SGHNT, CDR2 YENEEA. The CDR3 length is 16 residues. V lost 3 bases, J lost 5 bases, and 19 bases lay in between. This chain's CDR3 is CASSFIMLGAAETQYF. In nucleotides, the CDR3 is TGTGCCAGCAGCTTCATCATGCTAGGGGCGGCCGAGACCCAGTACTTC.

CDR3 residues: CASSQGGQRVTDTQYF. As DNA, the CDR3 is TGCGCCAGCAGCCAAGGAGGGCAGCGGGTCACAGATACGCAGTATTTT. The chain is built from TRBV4-1 and TRBJ2-3; possibly TRBD2 for D (6 bases). V was pared by 1 base and J by 2 bases, with 13 bases between. The CDR3 has 16 amino acids. The V gene's germline CDR1 is MGHRA and CDR2 YSYEKL.

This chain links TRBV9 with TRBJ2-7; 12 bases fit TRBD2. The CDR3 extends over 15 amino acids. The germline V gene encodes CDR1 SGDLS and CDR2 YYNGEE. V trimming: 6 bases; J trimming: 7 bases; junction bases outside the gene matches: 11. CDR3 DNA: TGTGCCAGCACCAAAGGACTAGCGGGATTGAGTGAGCAGTACTTC. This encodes CASTKGLAGLSEQYF.

The CDR3 nucleotides read TGCGCCAGCAGCCAAGCGTTCCTGGGGCCCGGGGAGCTGTTTTTT. Protein: CASSQAFLGPGELFF. The chain employs TRBV4-1 and TRBJ2-2, with D tentatively TRBD1 (5 bases). V lost 1 base to trimming and J lost 6 bases, with 12 bases between them. Germline V lookup: CDR1 MGHRA, CDR2 YSYEKL. The CDR3 runs to 15 residues.

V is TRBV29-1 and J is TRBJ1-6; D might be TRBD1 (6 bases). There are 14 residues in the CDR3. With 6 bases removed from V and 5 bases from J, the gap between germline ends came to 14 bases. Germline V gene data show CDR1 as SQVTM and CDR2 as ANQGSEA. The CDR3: CSVAIGQNNSPLHF. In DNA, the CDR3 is TGCAGCGTCGCCATTGGACAGAATAATTCACCCCTCCACTTT.

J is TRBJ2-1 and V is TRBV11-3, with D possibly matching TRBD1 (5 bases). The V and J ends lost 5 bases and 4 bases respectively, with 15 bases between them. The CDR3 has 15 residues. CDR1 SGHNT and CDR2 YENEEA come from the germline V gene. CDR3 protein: CASSEDIALYNEQFF. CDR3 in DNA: TGTGCCAGCAGCGAGGACATCGCCCTTTACAATGAGCAGTTCTTC.

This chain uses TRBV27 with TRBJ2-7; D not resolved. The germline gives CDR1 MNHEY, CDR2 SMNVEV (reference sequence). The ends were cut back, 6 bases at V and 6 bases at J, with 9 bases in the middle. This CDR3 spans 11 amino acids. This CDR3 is CASRLMSEQYF. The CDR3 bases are TGTGCCAGCAGACTGATGAGCGAGCAGTACTTC.